These 32 T cell receptor beta chains originate from one sample sequenced in a study of T cells in tuberculosis. Produced via immunoSEQ multiplex PCR; TCRdb's table is partial and in-frame only. The sample consists of about 43,000 clones, roughly 94% of them appearing once. The sample taken for sequencing was PBMCs. Source of these receptors: a donor between 10 and 35 years old with latent tuberculosis or without tuberculosis infection. Some clones in this sample may be carry-over from other donors' samples.

The V gene is TRBV7-9, the J gene TRBJ2-7, with 8 bases aligning to TRBD1. Unmatched junction bases numbered 8, after V lost 7 bases and J lost 6 bases. This CDR3 has 13 amino acids. The germline CDR1 and CDR2 sequences are SEHNR and FQNEAQ (reference sequence). DNA of the CDR3: TGTGCCAGCACCTCGGGACAGGCCCTCGAGCAGTACTTC. The encoded protein is CASTSGQALEQYF. Full variable domain (rest looked up from reference TRBV7-9 and TRBJ2-7): DTGVSQNPRHKITKRGQNVTFRCDPISEHNRLYWYRQTLGQGPEFLTYFQNEAQLEKSRLLSDRFSAERPKGSFSTLEIQRTEQGDSAMYLCASTSGQALEQYFGPGTRLTVT.

The rearrangement joins TRBV2 to TRBJ2-7, with a weak D call TRBD1 (5 bases). V was clipped by 3 bases and J by 1 base, with 10 bases between them. Per germline, CDR1 SNHLY and CDR2 FYNNEI. This CDR3 is 14 amino acids long. CDR3 residues: CASSDSTDSYEQYF. The CDR3 DNA follows: TGTGCCAGCAGTGATTCGACAGATTCCTACGAGCAGTACTTC.

V is TRBV7-3 and J is TRBJ2-3; TRBD1 is a possible D gene (5 bases). This CDR3 comprises 14 residues. The germline CDR1 and CDR2 sequences are SGHTA and FQGTGA. Trimming left V 2 bases short and J 3 bases short, with 9 bases between. The CDR3 loop is CASSLATVTDTQYF. The CDR3, as DNA: TGTGCCAGCAGCTTAGCGACAGTAACAGATACGCAGTATTTT.

This chain uses TRBV5-6 with TRBJ1-2, with D possibly TRBD1 on 5 matching bases. The germline V and J ends were trimmed by 4 bases and 4 bases, with 17 bases remaining between them. The CDR3 consists of 15 residues. Germline loops: CDR1 SGHDT, CDR2 YYEEEE. CDR3: CASSRKTTVGYGYTF. The CDR3 DNA follows: TGTGCCAGCAGCCGAAAGACGACAGTAGGCTATGGCTACACCTTC.

The chain has TRBV18 and TRBJ2-7; TRBD1 aligns across 9 bases. Germline CDR1 reads KGHSH; CDR2 reads LQKENI. V shed 4 bases, J shed 6 bases, and the junction held 7 bases outside the gene matches. The CDR3 has 14 amino acids. The CDR3 is CASSLGQGLSEQYF. The CDR3 DNA sequence: TGTGCCAGCTCACTGGGACAGGGACTCTCCGAGCAGTACTTC.

The chain has TRBV7-9 and TRBJ2-3; D remains ambiguous. Per germline, CDR1 SEHNR and CDR2 FQNEAQ (reference sequence). Trimming removed 5 bases from V and 1 base from J, with 16 bases in between. This CDR3 is 16 amino acids long. CDR3 loop: CASSRNPGSGTDTQYF. Written as DNA, the CDR3 is TGTGCCAGCAGCCGAAACCCAGGTAGTGGCACAGATACGCAGTATTTT. The entire variable domain, with the rest obtained from reference TRBV7-9 and TRBJ2-3, is as follows: DTGVSQNPRHKITKRGQNVTFRCDPISEHNRLYWYRQTLGQGPEFLTYFQNEAQLEKSRLLSDRFSAERPKGSFSTLEIQRTEQGDSAMYLCASSRNPGSGTDTQYFGPGTRLTVL.

The chain employs TRBV4-2 and TRBJ2-1, with TRBD2 matching over 13 bases. The germline gives CDR1 LGHNA, CDR2 YNFKEQ. J gave up 10 bases and V 1 base, and 13 bases lay outside the gene matches. The CDR3 has 18 amino acids. Here the CDR3 reads CASSQGVSGLAGSGEQFF. The DNA for the CDR3 is TGTGCCAGCAGCCAAGGGGTCTCGGGACTAGCGGGATCAGGGGAGCAGTTCTTC.

This chain links TRBV5-1 with TRBJ2-5; a weak D match, TRBD2 (5 bases). The V end was cut by 3 bases, the J end by 2 bases, with 5 bases between. The CDR3 has 12 residues. Germline V gives CDR1 SGHRS, CDR2 YFSETQ. The CDR3 region is CASSSGQETQYF. CDR3 coding DNA: TGCGCCAGCAGCTCGGGGCAAGAGACCCAGTACTTC.

J is TRBJ2-6 and V is TRBV4-1; a possible D gene is TRBD2 (7 bases). The germline V gene has CDR1 MGHRA and CDR2 YSYEKL. The CDR3 sequence is 17 residues long. Trimming shortened V by 4 bases and J by 2 bases, and 15 bases separated the two germline ends. Written as DNA, the CDR3 is TGCGCCAGCAGCCCCGAAGGGGGGGTGACTGGGGCCAACGTCCTGACTTTC. Translated, it gives CASSPEGGVTGANVLTF.

J is TRBJ2-3 and V is TRBV19; D is perhaps TRBD2 (5 bases). The V gene lost 4 bases and the J gene lost 8 bases, with 16 bases spanning the gap. Germline V gives CDR1 LNHDA, CDR2 SQIVND (reference sequence). The CDR3 contains 14 residues. As DNA, the CDR3 is TGTGCCAGTAGTACCCAAGCTAGCTCTCCTACGCAGTATTTT. Its protein product is CASSTQASSPTQYF. The entire variable domain, with the rest obtained from reference TRBV19 and TRBJ2-3, is as follows: DGGITQSPKYLFRKEGQNVTLSCEQNLNHDAMYWYRQDPGQGLRLIYYSQIVNDFQKGDIAEGYSVSREKKESFPLTVTSAQKNPTAFYLCASSTQASSPTQYFGPGTRLTVL.

The rearrangement joins TRBV5-1 to TRBJ1-1; D is perhaps TRBD1 (6 bases). Trimming took off 5 bases at V and 4 bases at J, with 15 bases between the two ends. The germline V gene encodes CDR1 SGHRS and CDR2 YFSETQ. This CDR3 region has 14 residues. DNA of the CDR3: TGCGCCAGCAGTTTAGACTCAGGGGTCACTGAAGCTTTCTTT. It yields the protein CASSLDSGVTEAFF.

This chain connects TRBV6-8 to TRBJ2-3; the D is unclear. V lost 4 bases and J 5 bases, leaving 13 bases between the germline ends. The CDR3 length is 14 residues. The germline V gene has CDR1 MNHGY and CDR2 SAAAGT. In DNA, the CDR3 is TGTGCCAGCAGTTTAAATAGCCCCCGAGATACGCAGTATTTT. Its protein is CASSLNSPRDTQYF.

V usage is TRBV2 and J usage is TRBJ1-2, with TRBD1 as a possible D gene (6 bases). The length of the CDR3 is 14 residues. Germline assignment: CDR1 SNHLY and CDR2 FYNNEI. V lost 2 bases, J lost 10 bases, and 17 bases lay in between. CDR3 coding DNA: TGTGCCAGCAGTGAATTGCCAGGGGCAGTTGACTACACCTTC. It specifies CASSELPGAVDYTF.

The genes are TRBV9 and TRBJ2-1, with TRBD2 identical over 13 bases. The ends lost 5 bases at V and 6 bases at J; junction bases unmatched: 5. Germline V gives CDR1 SGDLS, CDR2 YYNGEE. The CDR3 is 15 residues long. This CDR3 is CASSGLAGVFNEQFF. CDR3 nucleotide sequence: TGTGCCAGCAGTGGACTAGCGGGAGTATTCAATGAGCAGTTCTTC.

J is TRBJ1-5 and V is TRBV28; 7 bases align to TRBD1. Per germline, CDR1 MDHEN and CDR2 SYDVKM. J lost 6 bases, V lost 6 bases, and 5 bases had no gene match. The CDR3 extends over 13 amino acids. CDR3 DNA: TGTGCCAGCAGCCCTGCAGGGGGTCAGCCCCAGCATTTT. It specifies CASSPAGGQPQHF.

This chain connects TRBV9 to TRBJ2-1, with 13 bases fitting TRBD2. Germline loops: CDR1 SGDLS, CDR2 YYNGEE. After removal of 4 bases from V and 5 bases from J, the junction contained 9 bases not matched to a gene. CDR3 size: 17 residues. This chain's CDR3 is CASSTTGLAGEDNEQFF. The CDR3, as DNA: TGTGCCAGCAGCACAACAGGACTAGCGGGAGAGGACAATGAGCAGTTCTTC.

This sequence joins TRBV13 and TRBJ2-7; 8 nucleotides agree with TRBD1. The trim removed 2 bases at V and 2 bases at J, leaving 8 bases unmatched. Germline values: CDR1 PRHDT, CDR2 FYEKMQ (reference sequence). CDR3 length: 16 residues. The CDR3 loop reads CASSLLEGTGAYEQYF. The CDR3 DNA follows: TGTGCCAGCAGCTTATTAGAAGGGACAGGAGCCTACGAGCAGTACTTC.

The rearrangement joins TRBV5-1 to TRBJ2-5; D is perhaps TRBD2 (5 bases). Germline values: CDR1 SGHRS, CDR2 YFSETQ. This CDR3 is built from 13 residues. The ends were cut back, 0 bases at V and 5 bases at J, with 8 bases in the middle. The CDR3 reads CASSLVLGETQYF. CDR3 DNA sequence: TGCGCCAGCAGCTTGGTACTAGGGGAGACCCAGTACTTC.

The chain has TRBV28 and TRBJ1-2; a possible D gene is TRBD1 (6 bases). The ends were cut back, 6 bases at V and 8 bases at J, with 13 bases in the middle. From germline, CDR1 is MDHEN and CDR2 SYDVKM. This CDR3 contains 12 residues. CDR3 residues: CASSQTGRGYTF. CDR3 coding DNA: TGTGCCAGCAGCCAAACAGGGCGCGGCTACACCTTC.

This chain joins TRBV5-6 and TRBJ2-7; perhaps TRBD2 as D (5 bases). Trimming took 4 bases from V and 4 from J, leaving 21 bases between them. This CDR3 spans 16 amino acids. Germline lookup yields CDR1 SGHDT and CDR2 YYEEEE. CDR3: CASSRDGIKETYEQYF. CDR3 nucleotide sequence: TGTGCCAGCAGCAGAGACGGGATTAAAGAAACATACGAGCAGTACTTC.

The rearrangement links TRBV27 to TRBJ1-2; D might be TRBD1 (6 bases). V shed 2 bases and J shed 4 bases, with 8 bases lying between them. The CDR3 has 13 residues. CDR1 and CDR2 (germline): MNHEY, SMNVEV (reference sequence). The CDR3 sequence is CASSLLGGYGYTF. In DNA, the CDR3 is TGTGCCAGCAGTTTACTAGGGGGCTATGGCTACACCTTC.

This clone came up a few times. V usage is TRBV7-3 and J usage is TRBJ2-7; 10 bases fit TRBD1. V lost 6 bases and J lost 3; bases outside the gene matches: 5. The CDR3 extends over 14 amino acids. The germline V gene encodes CDR1 SGHTA and CDR2 FQGTGA. The CDR3 region is CASSLGTGVYEQYF. For the CDR3, the DNA is TGTGCCAGCAGTCTCGGGACAGGGGTCTACGAGCAGTACTTC.

In DNA, the CDR3 is TGTGCCGGGCTGGTTAAAGGGGCTGAAGCTTTCTTT. Translation: CAGLVKGAEAFF. The chain employs TRBV30 and TRBJ1-1, with D perhaps TRBD1 (5 bases). The germline V gene has CDR1 GTSNPN and CDR2 SVGIG (reference sequence). This CDR3 contains 12 residues. The ends were cut back, 8 bases at V and 6 bases at J, with 16 bases in the middle.

This chain links TRBV15 with TRBJ2-1, with 7 bases matching TRBD1. Germline CDR1 and CDR2: LNHNV and YYDKDF (reference sequence). The CDR3 runs 14 residues. The J segment lost 3 bases and the V segment lost 4 bases, leaving 3 bases of the junction unmatched. For the CDR3, the DNA is TGTGCCACCAGCAACAGGGGAAGCTACAATGAGCAGTTCTTC. Its translation: CATSNRGSYNEQFF.

J is TRBJ2-7 and V is TRBV6-5; TRBD2 aligns across 7 bases. The germline V gene has CDR1 MNHEY and CDR2 SVGAGI. CDR3 length: 15 amino acids. The ends lost 3 bases at V and 6 bases at J; junction bases unmatched: 11. CDR3 DNA sequence: TGTGCCAGCAGTTATCGGGCGGGAGAGAGTCCCGAGCAGTACTTC. Its protein is CASSYRAGESPEQYF.

This clone was observed a single time. The CDR3, as DNA: TGTGCCAACTCTAAAACCGGGACTAGCGGGATCGATGAGCAGTTCTTC. Translating it yields CANSKTGTSGIDEQFF. The chain couples TRBV7-2 to TRBJ2-1; 13 bases line up with TRBD2. CDR3 length: 16 amino acids. The J segment lost 8 bases and the V segment lost 10 bases, leaving 14 bases of the junction unmatched. Germline V gives CDR1 SGHTA, CDR2 FQGNSA.

This sequence joins TRBV11-2 and TRBJ1-1; 7 positions match TRBD1. This CDR3 spans 17 amino acids. Unmatched junction bases numbered 9, after V lost 1 base and J lost 1 base. CDR1 and CDR2 from the germline V gene are SGHAT and FQNNGV. The CDR3 region has the DNA TGTGCCAGCAGCTTAGTGATGGGACAGAGGGGGAACACTGAAGCTTTCTTT. Protein: CASSLVMGQRGNTEAFF. The whole variable domain, filled in from reference TRBV11-2 and TRBJ1-1, reads EAGVAQSPRYKIIEKRQSVAFWCNPISGHATLYWYQQILGQGPKLLIQFQNNGVVDDSQLPKDRFSAERLKGVDSTLKIQPAKLEDSAVYLCASSLVMGQRGNTEAFFGQGTRLTVV.

The V gene is TRBV7-9, the J gene TRBJ2-3; D uncertain. V lost 5 bases, J lost 4 bases, and 7 bases lay in between. In germline, CDR1 is SEHNR, CDR2 FQNEAQ (reference sequence). The CDR3 consists of 12 residues. CDR3 sequence: CASSPIPDTQYF. CDR3 coding DNA: TGTGCCAGCAGCCCCATCCCAGATACGCAGTATTTT. The entire variable domain, with the rest obtained from reference TRBV7-9 and TRBJ2-3, is as follows: DTGVSQNPRHKITKRGQNVTFRCDPISEHNRLYWYRQTLGQGPEFLTYFQNEAQLEKSRLLSDRFSAERPKGSFSTLEIQRTEQGDSAMYLCASSPIPDTQYFGPGTRLTVL.

This rearrangement joins TRBV4-2 to TRBJ2-4, with 11 bases that match TRBD2. V shed 4 bases and J 3 bases; nucleotides not matched to a gene: 17. This CDR3 has 20 amino acids. Germline V gene data show CDR1 as LGHNA and CDR2 as YNFKEQ. In nucleotides, the CDR3 is TGTGCCAGCAGCCCCTACAGGGGTACTAGCGGGAGCTACGGCAAAAACATTCAGTACTTC. This sequence encodes CASSPYRGTSGSYGKNIQYF.

The genes are TRBV9 and TRBJ2-1; possibly TRBD1 for D (6 bases). Germline assignment: CDR1 SGDLS and CDR2 YYNGEE. Trimming took 0 bases from V and 6 from J, leaving 13 bases between them. The CDR3 loop spans 15 amino acids. The CDR3 protein is CASSVVDSAVNEQFF. CDR3 bases: TGTGCCAGCAGCGTAGTGGACAGTGCAGTCAATGAGCAGTTCTTC.

The V gene is TRBV19, the J gene TRBJ2-4; TRBD1 matches 7 bases. V lost 9 bases to trimming and J lost 5 bases; unmatched junction nucleotides: 13. In germline, CDR1 is LNHDA, CDR2 SQIVND (reference sequence). There are 15 residues in the CDR3. The CDR3 reads CARQTDRAQQNIQYF. Here the CDR3 DNA reads TGTGCCAGGCAAACCGACAGGGCTCAGCAAAACATTCAGTACTTC.

The chain employs TRBV6-1 and TRBJ2-5; D perhaps matches TRBD2 (6 bases). Germline V gene lookup returns CDR1 MNHNS and CDR2 SASEGT. The CDR3 contains 18 residues. The V end lost 4 bases, the J end lost 5 bases, and 26 bases lay between the germline ends. In nucleotides, the CDR3 is TGTGCCAGCAGTGGGCGACATCCGGGACCCACAAGCGGGGAGACCCAGTACTTC. Translated, it gives CASSGRHPGPTSGETQYF.